Below are 26 T cell receptor beta chains sequenced from a single sample in a study of OX40 agonist ivuxolimab in advanced cancers. Using immunoSEQ multiplex PCR, the repertoire was profiled, and TCRdb retains in-frame clones only, with some absent. The sample includes about 83,000 clones, about 88% of them seen just once. This specimen was CD4+ or CD8+ T cells sorted from blood, taken in a trial of the OX40 agonist ivuxolimab. The receptors originated from an adult with an advanced solid tumor such as melanoma, head and neck, liver or kidney cancer.

The chain links TRBV29-1 to TRBJ2-5; D tentatively reads TRBD1 or TRBD2 (5 bases each). The CDR3 is 13 amino acids. In germline, CDR1 is SQVTM, CDR2 ANQGSEA. Between the trimmed V and J ends, which lost 8 bases and 1 base, there was a span of 14 bases. For the CDR3, the DNA is TGCAGCACCGAGGGGCGCGGCCAAGAGACCCAGTACTTC. Its protein is CSTEGRGQETQYF.

J is TRBJ1-3 and V is TRBV10-3; D remains ambiguous. V was clipped by 8 bases and J by 0 bases, with 29 bases between them. This CDR3 has 20 residues. Germline CDR1 and CDR2: ENHRY and SYGVKD. For the CDR3, the DNA is TGTGCCATCCTTCCCCCCTTTCTCTCCCGTCTAACTTTCTCTGGAAACACCATATATTTT. Its protein product is CAILPPFLSRLTFSGNTIYF.

A few counts support this clone. The CDR3 spells CASSLWDRVNSPLHF. DNA of the CDR3: TGTGCCAGCAGCTTATGGGACAGGGTGAATTCACCCCTCCACTTT. This chain uses TRBV5-6 with TRBJ1-6; 9 bases are a match to TRBD1. The CDR3 runs to 15 residues. From germline, CDR1 is SGHDT and CDR2 YYEEEE. The V gene end was trimmed by 2 bases and the J gene end by 7 bases; junction bases not matched to a gene: 4.

Concerning this clone itself: This is likely a read error, given that the CDR3 carries no conserved phenylalanine or tryptophan at its end. Because the CDR3's place on the DNA is in doubt, the DNA is left out and the CDR3 is given as listed by TCRdb. The chain uses TRBV30 and TRBJ1-2. CDR1 GTSNPN and CDR2 SVGIG come from the germline V gene (reference sequence). With termini counted, the CDR3 has 11 amino acids. CDR3 protein: CAWETKLSPSS.

This sequence joins TRBV5-1 and TRBJ1-1, with D possibly being TRBD1 (5 bases). The V gene's germline CDR1 is SGHRS and CDR2 YFSETQ. Trimming shortened V by 8 bases and J by 1 base, and 21 bases separated the two germline ends. The CDR3 sequence is 16 residues long. DNA of the CDR3: TGCGCCAGTACCGGGACGGCCGGGTATCAGAACACTGAAGCTTTCTTT. This sequence encodes CASTGTAGYQNTEAFF.

V and J are TRBV9 and TRBJ2-7; D is possibly TRBD1 (8 bases). The CDR3 is 16 amino acids. Trimming pared 4 bases from V and 0 bases from J, leaving 17 bases between. Germline values: CDR1 SGDLS, CDR2 YYNGEE. In nucleotides, the CDR3 is TGTGCCAGCAGCTTTAGGGGGGGACAGGACTCCTACGAGCAGTACTTC. As protein: CASSFRGGQDSYEQYF.

As to this clone: A read error may produce the germline difference seen at one junction end. In the same sample, other DNA sequences code for this CDR3. This chain connects TRBV6-1 to TRBJ2-1; 7 bases agree with TRBD1. CDR1 and CDR2 from the germline V gene are MNHNS and SASEGT. The CDR3 runs to 15 residues. CDR3 amino acids: CASSEFIGTDNEQFF. CDR3 sequence (DNA): TGTGCCAGCAGTGAATTTATCGGGACAGACAATGAACAGTTCTTC.

The CDR3 protein is CASSISTGSREQYF. In nucleotides, the CDR3 is TGTGCCAGTAGTATTTCGACAGGATCGCGCGAGCAGTACTTC. The J gene is TRBJ2-7, the V gene TRBV19; D possibly corresponds to TRBD1 (6 bases). The CDR3 is made up of 14 amino acids. With 3 bases removed from V and 6 bases from J, the gap between germline ends came to 15 bases. Germline V gene data show CDR1 as LNHDA and CDR2 as SQIVND (reference sequence).

The rearrangement links TRBV9 to TRBJ2-1, with D unclear. V lost 3 bases to trimming and J lost 9 bases, with 19 bases between them. This CDR3 spans 15 amino acids. Germline V gene lookup returns CDR1 SGDLS and CDR2 YYNGEE. The CDR3 DNA reads TGTGCCAGCAGCGCTCAGAGAGGACGGGTTGGTGAGCAGTTCTTC. It codes for CASSAQRGRVGEQFF.

The V and J genes are TRBV6-4 and TRBJ1-4; D unclear. Trimming stripped 5 bases from V and 1 base from J, with 17 bases between. This CDR3 has 17 amino acids. Germline V CDR1 and CDR2: MRHNA, SNTAGT. CDR3 DNA: TGTGCCAGCAGTTACCGGTGGGATGGACGAACTAATGAAAAACTGTTTTTT. Translated: CASSYRWDGRTNEKLFF.

This clone came up once. This chain joins TRBV4-1 and TRBJ2-3; 7 bases match TRBD2. Germline V CDR1 and CDR2: MGHRA, YSYEKL. Trimming at V came to 4 bases and at J to 6 bases, leaving 13 bases not matched to a gene. This CDR3 has 16 residues. Written as DNA, the CDR3 is TGCGCCAGCAGCCTCCCTCGGGGGAGCGGGGTTGATACGCAGTATTTT. This encodes CASSLPRGSGVDTQYF.

This clone was picked up a small number of times. This rearrangement joins TRBV9 to TRBJ1-6; the match to TRBD1 covers 10 bases. V shed 3 bases, J shed 14 bases, and the junction held 11 bases outside the gene matches. Germline loops: CDR1 SGDLS, CDR2 YYNGEE. The CDR3 totals 15 residues. The DNA of the CDR3 is TGTGCCAGCAGCGGACCGACAGGGGGCGCTTGGGCCCTCCACTTT. Translating it yields CASSGPTGGAWALHF.

Concerning this clone: This same CDR3 is encoded by further DNA sequences in the sample. The rearrangement links TRBV9 to TRBJ1-2; no definite D call. Trimming shortened V by 0 bases and J by 5 bases, and 11 bases separated the two germline ends. The CDR3 covers 14 residues. Germline lookup yields CDR1 SGDLS and CDR2 YYNGEE. As DNA, the CDR3 is TGTGCCAGCAGCGTAGACAGTAGAGCGTATGGCTACACCTTC. Translation gives CASSVDSRAYGYTF. Combining the CDR3 with reference TRBV9 and TRBJ1-2 gives the whole variable domain DSGVTQTPKHLITATGQRVTLRCSPRSGDLSVYWYQQSLDQGLQFLIQYYNGEERAKGNILERFSAQQFPDLHSELNLSSLELGDSALYFCASSVDSRAYGYTFGSGTRLTVV.

The CDR3 here is CASRFPGSPRRTEAFF. CDR3 DNA: TGTGCCAGCAGGTTTCCAGGGAGCCCGCGGAGAACTGAAGCTTTCTTT. The V call is TRBV2, the J call TRBJ1-1; D might be TRBD1 (5 bases). This CDR3 region has 16 residues. Per the germline V gene, CDR1 is SNHLY and CDR2 is FYNNEI. Trimming left V 6 bases short and J 5 bases short, with 22 bases between.

The V and J genes are TRBV5-5 and TRBJ2-5; D is possibly TRBD1 or TRBD2 (5 bases each). This CDR3 contains 15 residues. The germline CDR1 and CDR2 sequences are SGHKS and YYEKEE (reference sequence). The V end lost 6 bases, the J end lost 1 base, and 16 bases lay between the germline ends. CDR3 sequence reads: CASNVPGRTQETQYF. Written as DNA, the CDR3 is TGTGCCAGCAACGTACCGGGACGGACCCAAGAGACCCAGTACTTC.

The chain carries TRBV6-1 and TRBJ2-7; no reliable D call. CDR1 is MNHNS, CDR2 SASEGT, per germline. Trimming took off 8 bases at V and 0 bases at J, with 11 bases between the two ends. The CDR3 consists of 13 residues. CDR3 nucleotide sequence: TGTGCCAGCGTTGATTCAAACTCCTACGAGCAGTACTTC. Translation gives CASVDSNSYEQYF.

This sequence joins TRBV15 and TRBJ2-1; 10 nucleotides agree with TRBD2. Germline V gives CDR1 LNHNV, CDR2 YYDKDF (reference sequence). V was pared by 2 bases and J by 6 bases, with 13 bases of the junction left unmatched. The CDR3 spans 18 residues. The CDR3 spells CATSRRASGRADGNEQFF. The DNA of the CDR3 is TGTGCCACCAGCAGACGCGCGAGCGGGAGGGCCGATGGCAATGAGCAGTTCTTC.

The gene calls are TRBV5-8 and TRBJ1-5; 7 positions agree with TRBD1. With V trimmed by 1 base and J by 4 bases, 11 bases remained unmatched. This CDR3 is 17 amino acids long. Germline values: CDR1 SGHTS, CDR2 YDEGEE. The CDR3 DNA reads TGTGCCAGCAGCTTGCAGAAGGGGGCAGGGGTTAATCAGCCCCAGCATTTT. The encoded protein is CASSLQKGAGVNQPQHF.

The J gene is TRBJ2-7, the V gene TRBV2; the D call may be TRBD1 or TRBD2 (6 bases each). The CDR3 extends over 13 amino acids. In germline, CDR1 is SNHLY, CDR2 FYNNEI. The V gene lost 7 bases and the J gene lost 3 bases, with 13 bases spanning the gap. CDR3 in DNA: TGTGCCAGCACCCGAGGGGGAGGCTACGAGCAGTACTTC. Protein product: CASTRGGGYEQYF.

CDR3 bases: TGTGCCAGCAGCCCTCAAATAGACAGTGAAGCTTTCTTT. This sequence encodes CASSPQIDSEAFF. The chain has TRBV11-2 and TRBJ1-1, with D possibly being TRBD1 (5 bases). The germline V gene has CDR1 SGHAT and CDR2 FQNNGV. CDR3 length equals 13 residues. With 5 bases removed from V and 7 bases from J, the gap between germline ends came to 14 bases.

The genes are TRBV9 and TRBJ2-7; 7 bases match TRBD1. Germline lookup yields CDR1 SGDLS and CDR2 YYNGEE. This CDR3 is built from 14 residues. The J segment lost 6 bases and the V segment lost 4 bases, leaving 10 bases of the junction unmatched. In nucleotides, the CDR3 is TGTGCCAGCAGCCCTCGCCGGGACAGAGGCGAGCAGTACTTC. This encodes CASSPRRDRGEQYF.

The gene calls are TRBV6-6 and TRBJ1-1; D not certain. The V gene lost 6 bases and the J gene lost 4 bases, with 12 bases spanning the gap. This CDR3 has 13 residues. Germline loops: CDR1 MNHNY, CDR2 SVGAGI (reference sequence). The CDR3 loop is CASSLEGGTEAFF. The CDR3 bases are TGTGCCAGCAGCCTCGAGGGAGGCACTGAAGCTTTCTTT.

The chain joins TRBV10-1 to TRBJ2-7, with 8 positions matching TRBD1. CDR3 length: 15 amino acids. V lost 4 bases to trimming and J lost 2 bases; unmatched junction nucleotides: 7. CDR1 and CDR2 (germline): WNHNN, SYGVQD (reference sequence). In DNA, the CDR3 is TGCGCCAGCAGTGGAGGACAGGGAGAAACCTACGAGCAGTACTTC. It translates to CASSGGQGETYEQYF.

The chain couples TRBV5-1 to TRBJ2-3; D may match TRBD1 or TRBD2 (6 bases each). CDR1 is SGHRS, CDR2 YFSETQ, per germline. This CDR3 has 14 residues. Trimming stripped 5 bases from V and 6 bases from J, with 16 bases between. CDR3 in amino acids: CASRGGSSSDTQYF. CDR3 DNA: TGCGCCAGCAGAGGGGGGTCGTCCTCCGATACGCAGTATTTT.

The rearrangement links TRBV5-1 to TRBJ2-5; no reliable D call. The germline gives CDR1 SGHRS, CDR2 YFSETQ. V shed 0 bases and J shed 0 bases, with 6 bases lying between them. The CDR3 sequence is 14 residues long. This CDR3 reads CASSLEIDQETQYF. The DNA of the CDR3 is TGCGCCAGCAGCTTGGAGATAGACCAAGAGACCCAGTACTTC.

V usage is TRBV18 and J usage is TRBJ2-1, with TRBD1 matching over 11 bases. Unmatched junction bases numbered 7, after V lost 3 bases and J lost 9 bases. CDR1 is KGHSH and CDR2 is LQKENI in the germline V gene. The CDR3 runs 15 residues. The CDR3 region is CASSPGTGGTSEQFF. The CDR3 DNA is TGTGCCAGCTCACCTGGGACAGGGGGAACTAGTGAGCAGTTCTTC. The full variable domain, in which reference TRBV18 and TRBJ2-1 provide the parts outside the CDR3, is NAGVMQNPRHLVRRRGQEARLRCSPMKGHSHVYWYRQLPEEGLKFMVYLQKENIIDESGMPKERFSAEFPKEGPSILRIQQVVRGDSAAYFCASSPGTGGTSEQFFGPGTRLTVL.